A selection of T cell receptor beta chains follows, all from one sample in a study of PD-L1 blockade in urothelial cancer. Method: immunoSEQ multiplex PCR; TCRdb's copy keeps in-frame clones and lacks some. The sample holds 50,000 or so clones, approximately 88% seen once. The specimen comprised PBMCs, sampled around atezolizumab (anti-PD-L1) treatment. All receptors derive from a man aged 50 or older with urothelial cancer. Each CDR3 is given with its conserved first and last residue. Each record gives: J gene, clone size, D gene, V gene, CDR3 length, CDR3 DNA, CDR3 protein. A D gene is named only where the DNA matches it firmly. Expanded clones are given a class, and other clones once, few, many or no size at all.

j_call: TRBJ2-7; clone_size: once; d_call: TRBD1; v_call: TRBV12-5; cdr3_length: 14; cdr3_nt: TGTGCTAGTGGTATGGGACAGGCGACCTACGAGCAGTACTTC; cdr3_aa: CASGMGQATYEQYF
j_call: TRBJ2-5; clone_size: .; d_call: TRBD2; v_call: TRBV18; cdr3_length: 21; cdr3_nt: TGTGCCAGCTCACCACGGTCGCGTTCGACTAGCGGGGCTTCTTACCAAGAGACCCAGTACTTC; cdr3_aa: CASSPRSRSTSGASYQETQYF
j_call: TRBJ2-1; clone_size: .; d_call: .; v_call: TRBV19; cdr3_length: 16; cdr3_nt: TGTGCCAGTAGTATAGTCCCCAGGTTGGCCTACAATGAGCAGTTCTTC; cdr3_aa: CASSIVPRLAYNEQFF
j_call: TRBJ1-1; clone_size: .; d_call: TRBD1; v_call: TRBV6-1; cdr3_length: 14; cdr3_nt: TGTGCCAGCAGCCGGGACAGGGGAAACACTGAAGCTTTCTTT; cdr3_aa: CASSRDRGNTEAFF
j_call: TRBJ1-1; clone_size: .; d_call: .; v_call: TRBV19; cdr3_length: 12; cdr3_nt: TGTGCCAGTAGTCCAGGGGTATCTGAAGCTTTCTTT; cdr3_aa: CASSPGVSEAFF
j_call: TRBJ1-1; clone_size: .; d_call: .; v_call: TRBV5-1; cdr3_length: 15; cdr3_nt: TGCGCCAGCAGCAACAGACAGGACGCGAACACTGAAGCTTTCTTT; cdr3_aa: CASSNRQDANTEAFF
j_call: TRBJ2-7; clone_size: .; d_call: TRBD1; v_call: TRBV30; cdr3_length: 14; cdr3_nt: TGTGCCTGGAAAGGGGACAGGGGTATGGACGAGCAGTACTTC; cdr3_aa: CAWKGDRGMDEQYF
j_call: TRBJ2-7; clone_size: .; d_call: .; v_call: TRBV11-3; cdr3_length: 16; cdr3_nt: TGTGCCAGCAGCCTCCACGGGACGGAGGGATCCTACGAGCAGTACTTC; cdr3_aa: CASSLHGTEGSYEQYF
j_call: TRBJ2-7; clone_size: .; d_call: .; v_call: TRBV11-2; cdr3_length: 15; cdr3_nt: TGTGCCAGCAGCTTAGGGGGGGTACTCTCCTACGAGCAGTACTTC; cdr3_aa: CASSLGGVLSYEQYF
j_call: TRBJ2-5; clone_size: .; d_call: .; v_call: TRBV7-9; cdr3_length: 17; cdr3_nt: TGTGCCAGCAGCTTAGGGGTCCAGGCTAGTAGGGAGGAGACCCAGTACTTC; cdr3_aa: CASSLGVQASREETQYF